The sequence of this T cell receptor (beta chain) was determined in a study of T-cell reconstitution after alpha-beta-depleted transplantation in children. Study results and caveats: As was reported, about two months after transplant, alpha-beta T cells came from several hundred expanded graft clones. Surviving recipient T cells and thymic progenitors accounted for the high day-60 TCRbeta diversity observed in some patients. Among T cells one year after transplant, newly produced cells accounted for most counts and diversity.

Unique molecular identifiers were incorporated when the TCRbeta library was constructed. Using its own MiXCR run on the PCR reads, TCRdb lists one record per CDR3 protein. The sample shows 700,000 to 950,000 distinct CDR3 sequences, around 15% of them seen only once. Worth noting for this clonotype: Antigen unknown.

V lost 5 bases, J lost 7 bases, and 15 bases lay in between. The CDR3 is made up of 14 amino acids. Per germline, CDR1 MNHEY and CDR2 SMNVEV (reference sequence). The sequences come from PBMCs, mostly from graft donor cells, collected 360 days after TCRalphabeta/CD19-depleted stem cell transplant. This TCR was recovered from a male patient aged 10 to 17 who had a stem cell transplant for acute lymphoblastic leukemia, so the T cells may come from the graft donor. The chain couples TRBV27 to TRBJ1-5; no reliable D call. The CDR3 sequence is CASSPRTESQPQHF. DNA for the CDR3: TGTGCCAGCAGTCCCCGGACCGAGAGCCAGCCCCAGCATTTT.